Below, 2 T cell receptor beta chains from the same sample are listed, as sequenced in a study of blood T cell repertoires in COVID-19. Generated by immunoSEQ multiplex PCR, the TCRdb table keeps only in-frame clones and is missing some. The sample has around 270,000 clones, 86% seen once. The sample comprised peripheral blood. The receptors come from a man aged 25 to 40 with active or convalescent COVID-19.

The chain carries TRBV6-5 and TRBJ1-6; maybe TRBD1 (5 bases). This CDR3 comprises 14 residues. Germline V gives CDR1 MNHEY, CDR2 SVGAGI. Between the trimmed V and J ends, which lost 4 bases and 7 bases, there was a span of 11 bases. CDR3 loop: CASSSAGPNSPLHF. Written as DNA, the CDR3 is TGTGCCAGCAGTTCGGCAGGGCCCAATTCACCCCTCCACTTT.

This chain joins TRBV19 and TRBJ1-5; the D is unclear. Germline V gene data show CDR1 as LNHDA and CDR2 as SQIVND (reference sequence). CDR3 length: 13 residues. The V gene lost 7 bases and the J gene lost 7 bases, with 14 bases spanning the gap. CDR3 in DNA: TGTGCCAGTACCGCTACGGGTCCGCAGCCCCAGCATTTT. As protein: CASTATGPQPQHF.